The 13 T cell receptor beta chains listed next were all sequenced from one sample in a study of blood T cell repertoires in COVID-19. Method: immunoSEQ multiplex PCR; TCRdb's copy keeps in-frame clones and lacks some. The sample lists about 240,000 clones, about four fifths occurring once. What was sequenced was PBMCs or T cells enriched from blood (not recorded which). These receptor sequences come from a woman in her thirties or forties who had been exposed to COVID-19.

The chain's CDR3 is CASSGGGPNYGYTF. Written as DNA, the CDR3 is TGTGCCAGCAGTGGGGGGGGGCCTAACTATGGCTACACCTTC. V and J are TRBV25-1 and TRBJ1-2; D might be TRBD1 (6 bases). The CDR3 spans 14 residues. Per the germline V gene, CDR1 is MGHDK and CDR2 is SYGVNS. Trimming cost V 4 bases and J 0 bases, with 9 bases left between them.

The chain is built from TRBV10-2 and TRBJ1-6; TRBD1 might be the D (6 bases). V was clipped by 6 bases and J by 7 bases, with 13 bases between them. Germline V gives CDR1 WSHSY, CDR2 SAAADI. This CDR3 is built from 14 residues. This chain's CDR3 is CASRDSFENSPLHF. CDR3 nucleotides: TGCGCCAGCAGGGACAGCTTCGAAAATTCACCCCTCCACTTT.

CDR3 amino acids: CASSSSLAGGTDTQYF. The CDR3 DNA reads as TGTGCCAGCAGCTCCTCGCTAGCGGGGGGCACAGATACGCAGTATTTT. The chain recombines TRBV9 with TRBJ2-3; TRBD2 matches 10 bases. In germline, CDR1 is SGDLS, CDR2 YYNGEE. The ends lost 4 bases at V and 1 base at J; junction bases unmatched: 6. CDR3 length: 16 residues.

This rearrangement joins TRBV19 to TRBJ1-1; D remains unclear. Germline values: CDR1 LNHDA, CDR2 SQIVND (reference sequence). With 4 bases removed from V and 3 bases from J, the gap between germline ends came to 15 bases. The CDR3 contains 15 residues. CDR3 nucleotides: TGTGCCAGTAGTACCGGAACCGGGATCCACACTGAAGCTTTCTTT. This gives the protein CASSTGTGIHTEAFF.

This clone was seen more than once but under ten times. The chain is built from TRBV5-4 and TRBJ2-7; TRBD1 might be the D (5 bases). CDR1 and CDR2 (germline): SGHNT, YYREEE (reference sequence). This CDR3 has 14 amino acids. Trimming removed 3 bases from V and 1 base from J, with 11 bases in between. This chain's CDR3 is CASSSTRESYEQYF. The CDR3 DNA reads as TGTGCCAGCAGCTCCACCAGGGAATCCTACGAGCAGTACTTC.

This chain links TRBV24-1 with TRBJ1-1; no definite D call. Trimming removed 1 base at V and 4 bases at J, with 6 bases between. From germline, CDR1 is KGHDR and CDR2 SFDVKD. CDR3 length equals 13 residues. CDR3 protein: CATSDFRGTEAFF. CDR3 sequence (DNA): TGTGCCACCAGTGATTTCCGGGGCACTGAAGCTTTCTTT.

The rearrangement links TRBV14 to TRBJ1-1, with D possibly matching TRBD1 (6 bases). CDR1 is SGHDN, CDR2 FVKESK, per germline. This CDR3 is built from 14 residues. The V end lost 0 bases, the J end lost 3 bases, and 8 bases lay between the germline ends. CDR3 DNA: TGTGCCAGCAGCCAAGATGAGGGGGACACTGAAGCTTTCTTT. The encoded protein is CASSQDEGDTEAFF.

The chain links TRBV5-1 to TRBJ1-1; D gene uncertain. The CDR3 is 13 residues long. Trimming left V 4 bases short and J 1 base short, with 8 bases between. In germline, CDR1 is SGHRS, CDR2 YFSETQ. CDR3 loop: CASSPGGNTEAFF. CDR3 sequence (DNA): TGCGCCAGCAGCCCGGGAGGGAACACTGAAGCTTTCTTT.

The rearrangement links TRBV19 to TRBJ2-7; 9 nucleotides agree with TRBD2. The trim removed 9 bases at V and 2 bases at J, leaving 11 bases unmatched. The CDR3 runs to 15 residues. Germline V CDR1 and CDR2: LNHDA, SQIVND (reference sequence). CDR3: CASKNSGGTPYEQYF. The CDR3 nucleotides read TGTGCCAGCAAGAATAGCGGGGGCACCCCCTACGAGCAGTACTTC.

V and J are TRBV30 and TRBJ1-5; 10 bases are a match to TRBD1. Germline V gene lookup returns CDR1 GTSNPN and CDR2 SVGIG (reference sequence). Trimming cost V 4 bases and J 3 bases; bases outside gene matches: 9. The CDR3 runs 16 residues. The CDR3 nucleotides read TGTGCCTGGATCCGACGGACAGGGGGGCTCAATCAGCCCCAGCATTTT. Translation gives CAWIRRTGGLNQPQHF. Together with reference TRBV30 and TRBJ1-5, the CDR3 gives the full variable domain: SQTIHQWPATLVQPVGSPLSLECTVEGTSNPNLYWYRQAAGRGLQLLFYSVGIGQISSEVPQNLSASRPQDRQFILSSKKLLLSDSGFYLCAWIRRTGGLNQPQHFGDGTRLSIL.

This rearrangement joins TRBV19 to TRBJ1-1; no clear D gene. V lost 8 bases and J lost 5, with 15 bases in between. The germline V gene encodes CDR1 LNHDA and CDR2 SQIVND (reference sequence). The CDR3 totals 13 residues. The CDR3 sequence: CASETRVRTEAFF. CDR3 sequence (DNA): TGTGCCAGTGAAACCCGAGTTAGAACTGAAGCTTTCTTT.

The chain uses TRBV7-8 and TRBJ1-6; D not resolved. The CDR3 extends over 15 amino acids. The germline V gene encodes CDR1 SGHVS and CDR2 FQNEAQ. V lost 6 bases and J lost 7, with 16 bases in between. The CDR3 reads CASSLSGYGNSPLHF. For the CDR3, the DNA is TGTGCCAGCAGTCTTTCGGGTTACGGGAATTCACCCCTCCACTTT.

The chain couples TRBV5-1 to TRBJ1-4, with 7 nucleotides matching TRBD1. This CDR3 region has 14 residues. Trimming took 2 bases from V and 8 from J; bases not matched to a gene: 6. The germline CDR1 and CDR2 sequences are SGHRS and YFSETQ. In nucleotides, the CDR3 is TGCGCCAGCAGCTTTGGGGACAGACCCGAAAAACTGTTTTTT. Its protein product is CASSFGDRPEKLFF.